Listed here are 18 T cell receptor beta chains from one sample, sequenced in a study of blood T cells in healthy people across ages. The authors ran a second PCR of about 7 to 11 cycles using a sample-barcoded 5' primer and a J-beta primer mix. TCRdb fed the 5' RACE reads into MiXCR, producing one record per CDR3 protein. The sample lists more than 600,000 distinct CDR3 sequences; 20% to 30% were seen once. These data were also reused for a study on T cells of mothers and their children.

Sequenced: blood. These receptors were collected from a boy younger than 18 in good health.

The sample holds one count of this clonotype. The chain carries TRBV3-1 and TRBJ2-3; TRBD1 might be the D (6 bases). The CDR3 runs to 14 residues. V was clipped by 1 base and J by 4 bases, with 9 bases between them. CDR1 is LGHDT, CDR2 YNNKEL, per germline (reference sequence). CDR3 sequence (DNA): TGTGCCAGCAGCCAAGTGGGGGCCGCAGATACGCAGTATTTT. Its translation: CASSQVGAADTQYF.

The chain links TRBV29-1 to TRBJ2-1, with 9 bases that match TRBD1. The CDR3 length is 12 residues. Germline V CDR1 and CDR2: SQVTM, ANQGSEA. V shed 2 bases, J shed 9 bases, and the junction held 2 bases outside the gene matches. The CDR3 coding sequence is TGCAGCGTTGAAACAGGGGGCGGTGAGCAGTTCTTC. It yields the protein CSVETGGGEQFF.

The chain employs TRBV12-3 or TRBV12-4 and TRBJ2-5; the D is unclear. The DNA matches TRBJ2-7 better at its end, which makes the J call doubtful. This CDR3 is 12 amino acids long. The CDR3: CASTRSSYEQYF. CDR3 nucleotide sequence: TGTGCCAGCACTCGATCCTCCTACGAGCAGTACTTC.

The chain couples TRBV4-3 to TRBJ2-7; no reliable D call. V gave up 7 bases and J gave up 3 bases, with 13 bases separating them. This CDR3 contains 13 residues. Germline CDR1 is LGHNA and CDR2 is YSLEER. CDR3 in DNA: TGCGCCAGCACCCGGTTGGGCAACTACGAGCAGTACTTC. It translates to CASTRLGNYEQYF.

On this clonotype: One junction end disagrees with the germline gene, perhaps due to a read error. The chain has TRBV5-6 and TRBJ2-1; 13 nucleotides align to TRBD2. Germline values: CDR1 SGHDT, CDR2 YYEEEE. This CDR3 is built from 15 residues. The CDR3 here is CASSLAGTSGTPLVF. The CDR3, as DNA: TGTGCCAGCAGCTTGGCCGGGACTAGCGGGACACCCCTAGTGTTC. Filled out from reference TRBV5-6 and TRBJ2-1, the complete variable domain reads DAGVTQSPTHLIKTRGQQVTLRCSPKSGHDTVSWYQQALGQGPQFIFQYYEEEERQRGNFPDRFSGHQFPNYSSELNVNALLLGDSALYLCASSLAGTSGTPLVFGPGTRLTVL.

Only a few counts were recorded for this clonotype. This chain joins TRBV5-1 and TRBJ2-3; 8 bases map to TRBD1. Germline V gives CDR1 SGHRS, CDR2 YFSETQ. V shed 3 bases, J shed 4 bases, and the junction held 4 bases outside the gene matches. This CDR3 region has 14 residues. The CDR3 sequence: CASSYGQGADTQYF. CDR3 DNA: TGCGCCAGCAGCTATGGACAGGGTGCAGATACGCAGTATTTT.

This clonotype was seen more than once but under ten times. The chain recombines TRBV14 with TRBJ2-3, with a weak D call TRBD2 (5 bases). The V end lost 4 bases, the J end lost 5 bases, and 10 bases lay between the germline ends. The CDR3 spans 13 residues. Germline loops: CDR1 SGHDN, CDR2 FVKESK. CDR3 in DNA: TGTGCCAGCAGCCGCGGGCCTGAAGATACGCAGTATTTT. Protein product: CASSRGPEDTQYF.

This rearrangement joins TRBV12-3 or TRBV12-4 to TRBJ2-1, with TRBD1 matching over 7 bases. With 5 bases clipped from V and 6 bases from J, the junction kept 10 bases outside the gene matches. CDR3 length: 15 amino acids. This chain's CDR3 is CASSPQGDFVNEQFF. CDR3 coding DNA: TGTGCCAGCAGTCCCCAGGGGGATTTTGTCAATGAGCAGTTCTTC.

There are many counts of this clonotype. The genes are TRBV28 and TRBJ2-7, with D perhaps given as TRBD1 or TRBD2 (5 bases each). CDR1 MDHEN and CDR2 SYDVKM come from the germline V gene. The V end was cut by 5 bases, the J end by 2 bases, with 10 bases between. This CDR3 is built from 13 residues. In DNA form, the CDR3 reads TGTGCCAGCAGTGGGACCCCTACCTACGAGCAGTACTTC. Translation: CASSGTPTYEQYF.

The gene calls are TRBV7-8 and TRBJ2-7; D perhaps matches TRBD2 (6 bases). Looked up from germline, CDR1 is SGHVS and CDR2 is FQNEAQ. Trimming removed 5 bases from V and 4 bases from J, with 18 bases in between. CDR3 length: 15 residues. CDR3: CASSQAGLPPYEQYF. CDR3 sequence (DNA): TGTGCCAGCAGCCAGGCGGGACTCCCTCCATACGAGCAGTACTTC.

In its sample, this clonotype was seen a few times. V gene TRBV19 combines with J gene TRBJ1-2; D is possibly TRBD1 (6 bases). Germline V gene data show CDR1 as LNHDA and CDR2 as SQIVND (reference sequence). This CDR3 spans 13 amino acids. Trimming pared 7 bases from V and 7 bases from J, leaving 16 bases between. The CDR3 here is CASTLTGPSGYTF. The CDR3 DNA reads as TGTGCCAGTACCTTGACAGGCCCCTCTGGCTACACCTTC.

The J gene is TRBJ2-5, the V gene TRBV27; possible D gene TRBD1, 5 bases. Trimming took 7 bases from V and 2 from J, leaving 8 bases between them. Germline CDR1 and CDR2: MNHEY and SMNVEV (reference sequence). This CDR3 is built from 12 residues. The CDR3 is CASIDRQETQYF. The DNA of the CDR3 is TGTGCCAGCATCGACAGACAAGAGACCCAGTACTTC.

The V call is TRBV7-2, the J call TRBJ2-5, with D possibly TRBD2 on 6 matching bases. The J call is doubtful: the DNA matches TRBJ2-7 better. The CDR3 is made up of 15 amino acids. The germline gives CDR1 SGHTA, CDR2 FQGNSA. The CDR3 here is CASSPNRGDTYEQYF. The CDR3 nucleotides are TGTGCCAGCAGCCCCAATCGCGGGGATACCTACGAGCAGTACTTC.

Only one count was recorded for this clonotype. One junction end disagrees with the germline gene, perhaps due to a read error. The J gene is TRBJ1-5, the V gene TRBV6-5, with TRBD1 identical over 8 bases. The CDR3 contains 14 residues. Germline V gene lookup returns CDR1 MNHEY and CDR2 SVGAGI. CDR3 coding DNA: TGTGCCTGCAGTATACGGACAGGGTCGAAGCCCCAGCATTTT. Protein sequence: CACSIRTGSKPQHF.

CDR3 nucleotide sequence: TGTGCTAGTGGTCCGACCGTAGGGGCTAGCCCCTCGATTTACGAGCAGTACTTC. Amino acids: CASGPTVGASPSIYEQYF. The V call is TRBV12-5, the J call TRBJ2-7; D assignment may be TRBD1 or TRBD2 (5 bases each). The germline V gene encodes CDR1 LGHNT and CDR2 FRNRAP. Trimming pared 5 bases from V and 4 bases from J, leaving 27 bases between. The length of the CDR3 is 18 residues.

This clonotype was counted only a few times. V gene TRBV7-3 combines with J gene TRBJ2-1; a possible D gene is TRBD1 (6 bases). The germline V and J ends were trimmed by 1 base and 4 bases, with 11 bases remaining between them. CDR1 is SGHTA and CDR2 is FQGTGA in the germline V gene. The CDR3 has 15 amino acids. The CDR3 here is CASSLNSDRYNEQFF. CDR3 nucleotide sequence: TGTGCCAGCAGCTTAAATTCGGACAGATACAATGAGCAGTTCTTC.

This clonotype was seen a handful of times. This chain uses TRBV7-9 with TRBJ2-7; TRBD2 matches at 16 bases. Germline-derived CDR1 and CDR2 are SEHNR and FQNEAQ (reference sequence). The V segment lost 8 bases and the J segment 7 bases; nucleotides outside the gene matches: 8. The CDR3 is 15 residues long. CDR3 in DNA: TGTGCCAGCTCGGGGACTAGCGGGAGGGCGTGGGAGCAGTACTTC. Protein product: CASSGTSGRAWEQYF.

The chain couples TRBV29-1 to TRBJ2-5; 12 nucleotides agree with TRBD2. Per the germline V gene, CDR1 is SQVTM and CDR2 is ANQGSEA. CDR3 size: 14 residues. After removal of 6 bases from V and 4 bases from J, the junction contained 6 bases not matched to a gene. The CDR3 reads CSVTTSGGPETQYF. For the CDR3, the DNA is TGCAGCGTCACGACTAGCGGGGGCCCAGAGACCCAGTACTTC.